This is a list of T cell receptor beta chains from one sample in a study of response to subunit inactivated influenza vaccine. MiXCR, applied by TCRdb to the RT-PCR reads, yields one record per CDR3 protein. The profile shows hundreds of thousands of distinct CDR3 sequences, less than 20% of them singletons. The sequences come from PBMCs from blood, collected approximately 5 days after vaccination. The receptors were gathered from a man aged 45 to 65 who received an inactivated influenza vaccine. Each CDR3 is given with its conserved first and last residue. D genes are given only for firm matches. Clone size is not always given. Where it is, it says once, few, many or a class for expanded clones.

12	TRBV24-1	.	.	TRBJ1-1	CATSDGFTEAFF	TGTGCCACCAGTGATGGGTTTACTGAAGCTTTCTTT
13	TRBV6-5	few	.	TRBJ1-1	CASSLDAGGEAFF	TGTGCCAGCAGTCTCGATGCGGGGGGTGAAGCTTTCTTT
12	TRBV20-1	few	.	TRBJ2-5	CSARVSTETQYF	TGCAGTGCTAGAGTCTCGACAGAGACCCAGTACTTC
17	TRBV10-2	few	.	TRBJ2-3	CASSESGTGALTDTQYF	TGCGCCAGCAGTGAGTCAGGGACTGGAGCCCTGACAGATACGCAGTATTTT
15	TRBV18	.	.	TRBJ2-3	CASSPEGEGADTQYF	TGTGCCAGCTCACCGGAGGGAGAAGGGGCAGATACGCAGTATTTT
13	TRBV20-1	.	.	TRBJ2-4	CSARVPGDDIQYF	TGCAGTGCTAGAGTCCCGGGGGACGACATTCAGTACTTC
14	TRBV5-6	many	TRBD1	TRBJ2-3	CASSSDRGSDTQYF	TGTGCCAGCAGCTCGGACAGGGGTTCAGATACGCAGTATTTT
14	TRBV12-3/TRBV12-4	.	.	TRBJ1-6	CASSLGAENSPLHF	TGTGCCAGCAGTTTAGGGGCAGAGAATTCACCCCTCCACTTT
13	TRBV7-9	.	.	TRBJ2-1	CASSFGPNNEQFF	TGTGCCAGCAGCTTCGGACCAAACAATGAGCAGTTCTTC
12	TRBV5-1	.	.	TRBJ1-1	CASSLMRGEAFF	TGCGCCAGCAGCTTGATGCGAGGTGAAGCTTTCTTT
12	TRBV14	.	.	TRBJ2-5	CASSQPMGTQYF	TGTGCCAGCAGCCAGCCAATGGGGACCCAGTACTTC
14	TRBV20-1	.	.	TRBJ1-1	CSANTGSLNTEAFF	TGCAGTGCAAATACCGGGTCCCTCAACACTGAAGCTTTCTTT
14	TRBV5-5	.	.	TRBJ2-1	CASSRNDGWNEQFF	TGTGCCAGCAGCAGAAACGACGGTTGGAATGAGCAGTTCTTC
14	TRBV7-9	many	.	TRBJ1-2	CASSMYRAVYGYTF	TGTGCCAGCAGCATGTACAGGGCCGTCTATGGCTACACCTTC
13	TRBV24-1	once	.	TRBJ1-5	CATSDFAGQPQHF	TGTGCCACCAGTGATTTCGCGGGTCAGCCCCAGCATTTT
15	TRBV12-3/TRBV12-4	.	TRBD1	TRBJ1-5	CASRSGTASNQPQHF	TGTGCCAGCAGGTCCGGGACAGCAAGCAATCAGCCCCAGCATTTT
14	TRBV6-5	few	.	TRBJ2-2	CASSYARRTGELFF	TGTGCCAGCAGTTACGCACGACGCACCGGGGAGCTGTTTTTT